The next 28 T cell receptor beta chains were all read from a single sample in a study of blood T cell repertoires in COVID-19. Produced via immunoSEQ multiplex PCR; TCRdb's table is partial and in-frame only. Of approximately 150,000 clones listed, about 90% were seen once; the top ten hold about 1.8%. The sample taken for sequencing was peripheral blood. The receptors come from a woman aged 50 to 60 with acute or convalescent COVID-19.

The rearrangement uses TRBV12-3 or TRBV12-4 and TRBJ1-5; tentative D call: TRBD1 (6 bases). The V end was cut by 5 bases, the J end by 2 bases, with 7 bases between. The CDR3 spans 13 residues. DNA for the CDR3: TGTGCCAGCAGTCGGACAGGCAATCAGCCCCAGCATTTT. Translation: CASSRTGNQPQHF.

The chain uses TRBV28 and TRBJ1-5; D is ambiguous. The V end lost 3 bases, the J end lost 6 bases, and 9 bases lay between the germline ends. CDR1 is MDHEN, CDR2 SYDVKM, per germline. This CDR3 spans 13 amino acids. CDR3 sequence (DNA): TGTGCCAGCAGTTTTACACGGGGTCAGCCCCAGCATTTT. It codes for CASSFTRGQPQHF.

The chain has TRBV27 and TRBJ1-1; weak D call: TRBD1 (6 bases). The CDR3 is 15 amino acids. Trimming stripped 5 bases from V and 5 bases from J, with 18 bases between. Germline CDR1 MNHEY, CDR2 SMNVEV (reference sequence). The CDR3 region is CASSTGILRGTEAFF. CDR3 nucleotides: TGTGCCAGCAGTACGGGAATCCTCAGGGGAACTGAAGCTTTCTTT.

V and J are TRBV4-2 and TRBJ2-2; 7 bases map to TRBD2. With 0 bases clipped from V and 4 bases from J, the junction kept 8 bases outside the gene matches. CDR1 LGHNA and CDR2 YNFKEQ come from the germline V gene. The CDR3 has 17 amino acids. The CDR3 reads CASSQDLTGGSTGELFF. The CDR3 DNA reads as TGTGCCAGCAGCCAAGATCTTACGGGGGGTAGCACCGGGGAGCTGTTTTTT.

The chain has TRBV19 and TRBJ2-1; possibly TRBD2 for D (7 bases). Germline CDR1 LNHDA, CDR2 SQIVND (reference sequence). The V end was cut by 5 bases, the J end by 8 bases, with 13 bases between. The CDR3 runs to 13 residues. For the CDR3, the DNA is TGTGCCAGTAGTCCCCCGGGGGGCTATGAGCAGTTCTTC. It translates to CASSPPGGYEQFF.

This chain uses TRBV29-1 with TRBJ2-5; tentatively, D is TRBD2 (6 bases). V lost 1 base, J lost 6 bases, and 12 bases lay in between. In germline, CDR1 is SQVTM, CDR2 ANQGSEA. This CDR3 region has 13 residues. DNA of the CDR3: TGCAGCGTTGAAGGGAGGGCTCGCAAGACCCAGTACTTC. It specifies CSVEGRARKTQYF.

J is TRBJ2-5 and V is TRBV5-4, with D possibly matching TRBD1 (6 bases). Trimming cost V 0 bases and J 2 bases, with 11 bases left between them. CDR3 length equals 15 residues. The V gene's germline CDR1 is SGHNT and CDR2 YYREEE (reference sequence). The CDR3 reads CASSLATGRQETQYF. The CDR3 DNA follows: TGTGCCAGCAGCTTGGCCACAGGGCGACAAGAGACCCAGTACTTC.

CDR3 bases: TGTGCCAGCAGTATTACTAGCGGGCACTCCTACAATGAGCAGTTCTTC. Its translation is CASSITSGHSYNEQFF. This chain links TRBV9 with TRBJ2-1; TRBD2 agrees at 9 bases. CDR1 and CDR2 (germline): SGDLS, YYNGEE. J was trimmed by 0 bases and V by 5 bases; bases with no gene match: 6. This CDR3 is 16 amino acids long.

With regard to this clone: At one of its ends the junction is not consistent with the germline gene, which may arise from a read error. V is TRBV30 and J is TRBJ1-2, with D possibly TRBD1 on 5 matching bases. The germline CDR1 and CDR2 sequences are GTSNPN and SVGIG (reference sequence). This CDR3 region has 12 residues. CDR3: CARSGGVYGYTF. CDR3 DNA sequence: TGTGCCCGGAGTGGGGGGGTTTATGGCTACACCTTC.

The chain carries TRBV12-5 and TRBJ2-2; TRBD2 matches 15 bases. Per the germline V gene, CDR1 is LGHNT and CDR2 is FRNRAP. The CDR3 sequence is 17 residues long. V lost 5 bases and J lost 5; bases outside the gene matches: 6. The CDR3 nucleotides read TGTGCTAGTGGTAGGGGACTAGCGGGAGGAGGGACCGGGGAGCTGTTTTTT. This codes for CASGRGLAGGGTGELFF.

The CDR3 sequence: CASSQDPQSYEQYF. CDR3 nucleotide sequence: TGTGCCAGCAGCCAAGACCCACAGAGCTACGAGCAGTACTTC. V usage is TRBV4-2 and J usage is TRBJ2-7; D uncertain. The CDR3 sequence is 14 residues long. Germline CDR1 is LGHNA and CDR2 is YNFKEQ. V was clipped by 0 bases and J by 3 bases, with 9 bases between them.

The CDR3 spells CASDSSGGRGQPQHF. The CDR3 nucleotides are TGTGCCTCGGACAGTTCGGGTGGGCGAGGCCAGCCCCAGCATTTT. The chain has TRBV30 and TRBJ1-5, with D perhaps matching TRBD1 (6 bases). Trimming pared 7 bases from V and 7 bases from J, leaving 23 bases between. The CDR3 length is 15 residues. CDR1 is GTSNPN, CDR2 SVGIG, per germline (reference sequence).

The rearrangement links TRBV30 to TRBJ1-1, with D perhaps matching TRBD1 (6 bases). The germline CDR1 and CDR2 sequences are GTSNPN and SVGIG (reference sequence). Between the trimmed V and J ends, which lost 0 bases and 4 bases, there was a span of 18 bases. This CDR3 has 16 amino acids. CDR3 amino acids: CAWSVGAGARGTEAFF. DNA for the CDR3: TGTGCCTGGAGTGTAGGGGCAGGGGCTCGCGGCACTGAAGCTTTCTTT.

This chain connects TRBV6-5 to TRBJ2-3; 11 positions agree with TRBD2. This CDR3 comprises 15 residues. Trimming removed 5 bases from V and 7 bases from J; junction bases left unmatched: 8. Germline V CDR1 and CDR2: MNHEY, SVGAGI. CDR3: CASSPTSGRGNTQYF. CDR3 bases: TGTGCCAGCAGTCCCACTAGCGGGAGAGGGAATACGCAGTATTTT.

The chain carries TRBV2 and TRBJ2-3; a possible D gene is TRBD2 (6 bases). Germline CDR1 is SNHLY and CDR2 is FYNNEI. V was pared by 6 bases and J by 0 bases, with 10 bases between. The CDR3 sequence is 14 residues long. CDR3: CASRLALSTDTQYF. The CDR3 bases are TGTGCCAGCAGACTAGCTCTTAGCACAGATACGCAGTATTTT.

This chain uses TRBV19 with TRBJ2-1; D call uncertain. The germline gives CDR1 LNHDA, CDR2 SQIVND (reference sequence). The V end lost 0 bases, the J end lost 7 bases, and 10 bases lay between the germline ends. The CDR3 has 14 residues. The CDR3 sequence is CASSIETRSNEQFF. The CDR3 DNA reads TGTGCCAGTAGTATAGAAACCCGGTCTAATGAGCAGTTCTTC.

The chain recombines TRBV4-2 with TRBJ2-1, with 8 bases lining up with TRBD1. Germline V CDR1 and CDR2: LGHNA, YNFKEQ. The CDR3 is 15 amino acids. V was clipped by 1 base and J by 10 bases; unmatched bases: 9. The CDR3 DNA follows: TGTGCCAGCAGCCAAGCCCGGACAGGGATATGGGAGCAGTTCTTC. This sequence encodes CASSQARTGIWEQFF.

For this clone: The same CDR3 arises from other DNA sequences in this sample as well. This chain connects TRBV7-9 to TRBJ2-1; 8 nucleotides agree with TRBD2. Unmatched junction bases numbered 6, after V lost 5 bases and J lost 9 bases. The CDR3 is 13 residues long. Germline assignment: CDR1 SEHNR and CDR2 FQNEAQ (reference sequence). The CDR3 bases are TGTGCCAGCAGCACCGGGACTAGGGGTGAGCAGTTCTTC. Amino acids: CASSTGTRGEQFF.

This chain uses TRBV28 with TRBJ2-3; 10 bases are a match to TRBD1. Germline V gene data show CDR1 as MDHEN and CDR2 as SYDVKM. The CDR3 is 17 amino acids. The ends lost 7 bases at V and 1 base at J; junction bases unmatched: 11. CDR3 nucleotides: TGTGCCAGCAACCCCCTCGACAGGGGGCGTCGCACAGATACGCAGTATTTT. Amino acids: CASNPLDRGRRTDTQYF.

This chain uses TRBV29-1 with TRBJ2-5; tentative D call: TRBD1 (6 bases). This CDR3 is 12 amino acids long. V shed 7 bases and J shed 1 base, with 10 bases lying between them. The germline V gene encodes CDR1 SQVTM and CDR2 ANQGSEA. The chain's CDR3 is CSAGQIQETQYF. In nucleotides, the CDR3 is TGCAGCGCCGGACAGATCCAAGAGACCCAGTACTTC.

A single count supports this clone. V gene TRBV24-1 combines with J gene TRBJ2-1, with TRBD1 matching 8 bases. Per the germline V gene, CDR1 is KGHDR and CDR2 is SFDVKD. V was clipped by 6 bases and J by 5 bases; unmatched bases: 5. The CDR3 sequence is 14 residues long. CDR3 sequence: CATSPGTGNNEQFF. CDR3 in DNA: TGTGCCACCAGTCCCGGGACAGGTAACAATGAGCAGTTCTTC.

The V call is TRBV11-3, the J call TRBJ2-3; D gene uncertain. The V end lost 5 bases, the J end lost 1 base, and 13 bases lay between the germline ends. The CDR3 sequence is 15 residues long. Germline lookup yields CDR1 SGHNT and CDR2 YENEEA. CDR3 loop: CASSLGGDGTDTQYF. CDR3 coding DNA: TGTGCCAGCAGCCTCGGCGGCGACGGCACAGATACGCAGTATTTT.

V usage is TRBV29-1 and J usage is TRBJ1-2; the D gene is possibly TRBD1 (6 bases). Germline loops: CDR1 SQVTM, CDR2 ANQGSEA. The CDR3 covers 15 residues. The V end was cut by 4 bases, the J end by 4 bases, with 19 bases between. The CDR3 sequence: CSVGRGGAVGYGYTF. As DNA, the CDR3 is TGCAGCGTTGGTCGTGGGGGGGCAGTCGGCTATGGCTACACCTTC.

CDR3 loop: CASRRFDNSYEQYF. Here the CDR3 DNA reads TGTGCCAGCAGAAGGTTCGACAACTCCTACGAGCAGTACTTC. The rearrangement links TRBV21-1 to TRBJ2-7; the table assigns TRBD1, which was not confirmed against the DNA. TRBV21-1 is a pseudogene. This CDR3 is 14 amino acids long.

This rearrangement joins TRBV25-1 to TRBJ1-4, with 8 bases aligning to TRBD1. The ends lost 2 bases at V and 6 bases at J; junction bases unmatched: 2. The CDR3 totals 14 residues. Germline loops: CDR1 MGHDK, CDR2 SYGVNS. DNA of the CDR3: TGTGCCAGCAGTGAAGCAGGGGGCGATGAAAAACTGTTTTTT. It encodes CASSEAGGDEKLFF.

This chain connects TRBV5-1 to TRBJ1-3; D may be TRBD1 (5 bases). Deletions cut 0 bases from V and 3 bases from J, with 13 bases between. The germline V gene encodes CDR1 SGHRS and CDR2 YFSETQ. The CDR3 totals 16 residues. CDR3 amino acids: CASSLADRSFGNTIYF. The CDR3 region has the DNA TGCGCCAGCAGCTTGGCCGACAGATCATTTGGAAACACCATATATTTT. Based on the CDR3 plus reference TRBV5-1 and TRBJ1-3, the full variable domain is KAGVTQTPRYLIKTRGQQVTLSCSPISGHRSVSWYQQTPGQGLQFLFEYFSETQRNKGNFPGRFSGRQFSNSRSEMNVSTLELGDSALYLCASSLADRSFGNTIYFGEGSWLTVV.

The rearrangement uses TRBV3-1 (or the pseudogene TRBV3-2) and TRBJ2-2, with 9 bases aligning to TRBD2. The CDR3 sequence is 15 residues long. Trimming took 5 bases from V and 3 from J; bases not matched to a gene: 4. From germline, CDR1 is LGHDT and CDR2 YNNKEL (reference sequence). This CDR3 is CASSLAGVYTGELFF. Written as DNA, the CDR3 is TGTGCCAGCAGCTTAGCGGGGGTGTACACCGGGGAGCTGTTTTTT.

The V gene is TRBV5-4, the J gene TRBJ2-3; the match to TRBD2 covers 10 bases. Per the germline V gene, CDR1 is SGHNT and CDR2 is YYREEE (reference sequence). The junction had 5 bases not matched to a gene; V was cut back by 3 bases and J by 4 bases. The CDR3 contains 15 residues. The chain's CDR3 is CASSSPGLAPDTQYF. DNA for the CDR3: TGTGCCAGCAGCTCTCCGGGACTAGCGCCAGATACGCAGTATTTT.